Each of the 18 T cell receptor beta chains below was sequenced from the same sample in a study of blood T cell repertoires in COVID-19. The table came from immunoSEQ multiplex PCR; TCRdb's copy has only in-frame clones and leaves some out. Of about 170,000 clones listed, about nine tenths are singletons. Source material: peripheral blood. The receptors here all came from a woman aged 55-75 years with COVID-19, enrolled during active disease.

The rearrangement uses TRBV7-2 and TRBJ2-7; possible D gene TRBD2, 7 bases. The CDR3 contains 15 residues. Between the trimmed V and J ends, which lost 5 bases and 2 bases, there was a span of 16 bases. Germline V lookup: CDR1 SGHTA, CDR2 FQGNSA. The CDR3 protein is CASSQGRLAAYEQYF. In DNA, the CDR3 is TGTGCCAGCAGCCAGGGGCGGCTAGCGGCCTACGAGCAGTACTTC.

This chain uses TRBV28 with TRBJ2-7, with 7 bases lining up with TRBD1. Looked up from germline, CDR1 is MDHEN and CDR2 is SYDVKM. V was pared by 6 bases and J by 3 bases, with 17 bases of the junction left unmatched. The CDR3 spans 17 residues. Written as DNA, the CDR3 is TGTGCCAGCAGCTTAGGGACGAGAAGGACAGGAATCTACGAGCAGTACTTC. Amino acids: CASSLGTRRTGIYEQYF. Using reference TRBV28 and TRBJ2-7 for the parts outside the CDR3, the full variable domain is DVKVTQSSRYLVKRTGEKVFLECVQDMDHENMFWYRQDPGLGLRLIYFSYDVKMKEKGDIPEGYSVSREKKERFSLILESASTNQTSMYLCASSLGTRRTGIYEQYFGPGTRLTVT.

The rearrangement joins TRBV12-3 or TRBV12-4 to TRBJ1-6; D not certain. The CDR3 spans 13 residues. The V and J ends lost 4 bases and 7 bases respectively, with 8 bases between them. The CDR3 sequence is CASSWTINSPLHF. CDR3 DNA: TGTGCCAGCAGTTGGACTATAAATTCACCCCTCCACTTT.

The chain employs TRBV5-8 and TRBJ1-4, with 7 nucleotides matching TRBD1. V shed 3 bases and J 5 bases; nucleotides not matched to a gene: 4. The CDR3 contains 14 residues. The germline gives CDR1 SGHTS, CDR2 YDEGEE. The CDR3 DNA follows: TGTGCCAGCAGCTGGACAGGAAACAATGAAAAACTGTTTTTT. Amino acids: CASSWTGNNEKLFF.

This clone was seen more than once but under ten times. Here the CDR3 DNA reads TGTGCCAGCAGCCAATCGGGACAGGGCTATACGCAGTATTTT. Translated: CASSQSGQGYTQYF. The chain is built from TRBV6-2 or TRBV6-3 and TRBJ2-3, with 9 bases lining up with TRBD1. V shed 6 bases and J 7 bases; nucleotides not matched to a gene: 8. Germline CDR1 MNHEY, CDR2 SVGEGT. The CDR3 extends over 14 amino acids.

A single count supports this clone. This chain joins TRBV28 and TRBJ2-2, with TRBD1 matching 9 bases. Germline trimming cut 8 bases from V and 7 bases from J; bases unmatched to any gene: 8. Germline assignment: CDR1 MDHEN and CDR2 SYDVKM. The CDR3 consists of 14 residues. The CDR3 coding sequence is TGTGCCAGCGGGGGGACAGGGCATGGCGGGGAGCTGTTTTTT. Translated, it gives CASGGTGHGGELFF.

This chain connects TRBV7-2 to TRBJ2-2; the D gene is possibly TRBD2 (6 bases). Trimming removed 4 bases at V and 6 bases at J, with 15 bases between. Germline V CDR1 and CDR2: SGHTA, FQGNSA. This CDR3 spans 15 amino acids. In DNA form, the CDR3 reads TGTGCCAGCAGCTATCAGGGAGGAATCGCCGGGGAGCTGTTTTTT. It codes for CASSYQGGIAGELFF. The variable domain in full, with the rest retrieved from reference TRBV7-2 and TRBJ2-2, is GAGVSQSPSNKVTEKGKDVELRCDPISGHTALYWYRQSLGQGLEFLIYFQGNSAPDKSGLPSDRFSAERTGGSVSTLTIQRTQQEDSAVYLCASSYQGGIAGELFFGEGSRLTVL.

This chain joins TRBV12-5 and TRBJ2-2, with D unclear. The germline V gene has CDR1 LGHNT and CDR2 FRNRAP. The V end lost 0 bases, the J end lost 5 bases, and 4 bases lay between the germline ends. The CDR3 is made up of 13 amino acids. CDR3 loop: CASGLVSTGELFF. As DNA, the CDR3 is TGTGCTAGTGGTTTGGTATCGACCGGGGAGCTGTTTTTT.

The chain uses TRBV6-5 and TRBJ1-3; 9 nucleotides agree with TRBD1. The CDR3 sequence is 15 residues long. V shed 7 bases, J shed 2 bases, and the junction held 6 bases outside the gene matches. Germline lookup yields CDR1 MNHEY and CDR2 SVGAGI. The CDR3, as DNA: TGTGCCAGCATTAAGGACAGGGGACCTGGAAACACCATATATTTT. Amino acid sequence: CASIKDRGPGNTIYF.

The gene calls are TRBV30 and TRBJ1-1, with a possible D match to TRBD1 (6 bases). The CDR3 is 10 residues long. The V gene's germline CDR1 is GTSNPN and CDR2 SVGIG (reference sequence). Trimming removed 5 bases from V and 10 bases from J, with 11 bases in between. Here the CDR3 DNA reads TGTGCCTGGGGGGGGCAGGGAGCTTTCTTT. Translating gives CAWGGQGAFF.

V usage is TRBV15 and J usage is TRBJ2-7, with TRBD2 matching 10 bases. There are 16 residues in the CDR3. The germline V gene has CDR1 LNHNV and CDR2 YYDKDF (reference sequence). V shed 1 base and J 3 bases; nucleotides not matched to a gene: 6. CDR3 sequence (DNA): TGTGCCACCAGCAGAGGCGGAACTAGCGGGGTCTACGAGCAGTACTTC. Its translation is CATSRGGTSGVYEQYF.

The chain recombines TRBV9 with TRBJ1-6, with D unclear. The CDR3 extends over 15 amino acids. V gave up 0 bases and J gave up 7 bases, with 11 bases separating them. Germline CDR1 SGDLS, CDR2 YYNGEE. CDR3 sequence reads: CASSVARGPNSPLHF. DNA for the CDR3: TGTGCCAGCAGCGTAGCCCGGGGTCCCAATTCACCCCTCCACTTT.

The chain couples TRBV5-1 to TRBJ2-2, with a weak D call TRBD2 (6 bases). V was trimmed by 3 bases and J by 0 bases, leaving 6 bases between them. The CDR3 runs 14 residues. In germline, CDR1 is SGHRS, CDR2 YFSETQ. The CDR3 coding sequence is TGCGCCAGCAGCTGGGGGGCGAACACCGGGGAGCTGTTTTTT. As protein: CASSWGANTGELFF.

The CDR3 DNA reads as TGTGCTAGTGGTTTGGGAGGGCATCAGCCCCAGCATTTT. As protein: CASGLGGHQPQHF. V usage is TRBV12-5 and J usage is TRBJ1-5; D is undetermined. Germline V gene sequence: CDR1 LGHNT, CDR2 FRNRAP. The V end was cut by 1 base, the J end by 5 bases, with 6 bases between. This CDR3 contains 13 residues.

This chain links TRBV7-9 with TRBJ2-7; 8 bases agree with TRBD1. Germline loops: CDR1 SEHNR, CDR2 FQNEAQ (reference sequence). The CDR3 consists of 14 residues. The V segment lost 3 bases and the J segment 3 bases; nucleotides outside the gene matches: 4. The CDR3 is CASSLTTGVYEQYF. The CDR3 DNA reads TGTGCCAGCAGCTTGACGACAGGGGTCTACGAGCAGTACTTC.

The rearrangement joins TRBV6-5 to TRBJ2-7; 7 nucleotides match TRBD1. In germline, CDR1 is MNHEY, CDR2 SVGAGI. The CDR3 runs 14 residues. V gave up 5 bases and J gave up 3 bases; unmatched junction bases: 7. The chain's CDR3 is CASSQIGQVYEQYF. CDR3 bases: TGTGCCAGCAGTCAAATCGGACAGGTCTACGAGCAGTACTTC.

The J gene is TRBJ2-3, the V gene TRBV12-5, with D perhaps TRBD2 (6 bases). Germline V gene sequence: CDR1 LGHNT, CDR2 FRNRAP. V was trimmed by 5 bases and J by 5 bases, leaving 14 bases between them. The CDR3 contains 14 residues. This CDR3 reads CASGPGLLEDTQYF. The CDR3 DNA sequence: TGTGCTAGTGGTCCGGGACTGTTGGAAGATACGCAGTATTTT.

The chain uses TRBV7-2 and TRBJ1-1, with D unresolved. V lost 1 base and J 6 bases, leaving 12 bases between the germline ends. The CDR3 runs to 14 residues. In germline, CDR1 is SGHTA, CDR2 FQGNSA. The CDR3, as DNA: TGTGCCAGCAGCTTAGATACAGTAGTGCCTGAAGCTTTCTTT. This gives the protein CASSLDTVVPEAFF.